Listed below are T cell receptor beta chains from one sample, sequenced in a study of pediatric ulcerative colitis. TCRdb's copy holds only in-frame clones and misses some; the assay was immunoSEQ multiplex PCR. The sample includes about 22,000 clones, roughly 70% of them seen just once. The sample comprised gut tissue. The receptors were sampled from a boy between 5 and 17 years old with severe ulcerative colitis. Both conserved end residues are part of each CDR3. The order of the fields is clone size, V gene, D gene, CDR3 length, J gene, CDR3 DNA, CDR3 protein. The D gene is left open where the match is weak. Size is stated for part of the rows, as once, few or many counts, or as a class when the clone is expanded.

>few|TRBV7-2|TRBD1|15|TRBJ1-5
TGTGCCAGCAGCTTAATAGGGACAGGGGCCCAGCCCCAGCATTTT
CASSLIGTGAQPQHF
>.|TRBV7-6|TRBD2|15|TRBJ2-5
TGTGCCAGCAGCTTGAATCCAGCGGGGAAAGAGACCCAGTACTTC
CASSLNPAGKETQYF
>.|TRBV5-1|TRBD2|13|TRBJ2-1
TGCGCCAGCAGCCCTAGCGGGGGTTTGGAGCAGTTCTTC
CASSPSGGLEQFF
>.|TRBV11-3|.|12|TRBJ2-1
TGTGCCAGCAGCTTAAGGTCGGATGAGCAGTTCTTC
CASSLRSDEQFF
>.|TRBV29-1|.|14|TRBJ1-1
TGCAGCGTTGAGTTGAGGCGGTCGGGGGTGGAAGCTTTCTTT
CSVELRRSGVEAFF
>.|TRBV2|.|14|TRBJ2-1
TGTGCCAGCAGTGTTGTTCGGGGGGCCAATGAGCAGTTCTTC
CASSVVRGANEQFF
>.|TRBV6-6|.|13|TRBJ1-1
TGTGCCAGCAGTATCGCTTTGGACACTGAAGCTTTCTTT
CASSIALDTEAFF
>.|TRBV7-9|.|14|TRBJ1-1
TGTGCCAGCAGCTTAGGGACAAGTAACACTGAAGCTTTCTTT
CASSLGTSNTEAFF
>few|TRBV14|.|16|TRBJ2-5
TGTGCCAGCAGCCAAACCTTTTCTGGGGGGGCAGAGACCCAGTACTTC
CASSQTFSGGAETQYF
>.|TRBV5-1|.|13|TRBJ1-6
TGCGCCAGCAGCCCAGCGGTAAATTCACCCCTCCACTTT
CASSPAVNSPLHF